These 6 T cell receptor beta chains came from one sample sequenced in a study. The sorted Tregs were CD4+CD25+CD127-/low cells. TCRdb called the 5' RACE reads again in MiXCR, with one record for every CDR3 protein. The sample includes tens of thousands of distinct CDR3 sequences, about 20% of them seen just once. Source material: Tregs sorted from blood. These receptors all come from a female donor with breast cancer.

This clonotype was seen repeatedly, ten times or more. This chain links TRBV12-3 or TRBV12-4 with TRBJ1-4; the match to TRBD1 covers 9 bases. There are 14 residues in the CDR3. The V gene end was trimmed by 5 bases and the J gene end by 4 bases; junction bases not matched to a gene: 2. The CDR3 nucleotides read TGTGCCAGCAGTCCGGGACAGGGTAATGAAAAACTGTTTTTT. Translated: CASSPGQGNEKLFF.

In this sample, this clonotype turned up many times. The V call is TRBV7-8, the J call TRBJ2-1; D ambiguous. Trimming removed 4 bases from V and 8 bases from J, with 6 bases in between. The CDR3 is 11 amino acids. Germline CDR1 is SGHVS and CDR2 is FQNEAQ. The CDR3 region is CASSSPHEQFF. The CDR3 DNA reads as TGTGCCAGCAGCTCCCCGCATGAGCAGTTCTTC.

This clonotype was seen at least ten times. This chain connects TRBV7-2 to TRBJ1-2; no reliable D call. In germline, CDR1 is SGHTA, CDR2 FQGNSA. This CDR3 is 13 amino acids long. V was trimmed by 3 bases and J by 7 bases, leaving 12 bases between them. CDR3 sequence reads: CASSLRVTGGYTF. In DNA form, the CDR3 reads TGTGCCAGCAGCTTGCGGGTAACGGGTGGCTACACCTTC.

This chain connects TRBV4-1 to TRBJ2-1, with D hard to call. Deletions cut 0 bases from V and 5 bases from J, with 8 bases between. This CDR3 has 14 residues. CDR1 and CDR2 from the germline V gene are MGHRA and YSYEKL. DNA for the CDR3: TGCGCCAGCAGCCAAGATTCGCCGGACAATGAGCAGTTCTTC. Encoded protein: CASSQDSPDNEQFF.

This sequence joins TRBV4-1 and TRBJ2-7; TRBD2 matches at 7 bases. Germline V CDR1 and CDR2: MGHRA, YSYEKL. V shed 0 bases and J 2 bases; nucleotides not matched to a gene: 4. The CDR3 extends over 15 amino acids. CDR3 nucleotides: TGCGCCAGCAGCCAAGACCCTCGGGGGGCCTACGAGCAGTACTTC. This gives the protein CASSQDPRGAYEQYF.

This clonotype was recorded at least ten times. This chain joins TRBV9 and TRBJ2-2; tentatively, D is TRBD2 (5 bases). The CDR3 has 13 amino acids. CDR1 and CDR2 (germline): SGDLS, YYNGEE. The ends were cut back, 7 bases at V and 2 bases at J, with 9 bases in the middle. The DNA of the CDR3 is TGTGCCAGCTCCCTAGCTAACACCGGGGAGCTGTTTTTT. Translating gives CASSLANTGELFF.